In its sample, the clone carrying this T cell receptor (beta chain) was seen once. This sample was included in a study of blood T cell repertoires in COVID-19. The germline V gene encodes CDR1 LNHDA and CDR2 SQIVND (reference sequence). V lost 5 bases to trimming and J lost 4 bases; unmatched junction nucleotides: 11. CDR3 length: 15 amino acids. Original data processing: By means of reference gene primer amplification, nucleated cell counts were estimated. Sequencing used immunoSEQ multiplex PCR; TCRdb keeps in-frame clones, though not all of them. The V and J calls and the clone size are those of that table, but D and trimming were determined from the DNA. The data show around 250,000 clones, 86% seen once.

Source material: PBMCs or T cells enriched from blood (not recorded which). The J gene is TRBJ2-7, the V gene TRBV19, with 7 nucleotides matching TRBD1. This clonotype was sampled from a woman aged 45-65 years who had recovered from COVID-19. The CDR3 reads CASSSRQGKGYEQYF. In DNA form, the CDR3 reads TGTGCCAGTAGTTCTCGACAGGGAAAAGGGTACGAGCAGTACTTC.